Below, 9 T cell receptor beta chains from the same sample are listed, as sequenced in a study of CD8+ T cells in alopecia areata. The treatment denotes: oral pan-JAK inhibitor, 5-10 mg twice daily. RNA was extracted and reverse transcribed into cDNA as the sequencing template. TCRdb's table, derived via immunoSEQ multiplex PCR, lists solely in-frame clones and lacks some. The sample yields 150,000 to 200,000 clones, around three fifths seen once. The sample consisted of CD4+ T cells sorted from blood, taken at week 49, from a patient treated with tofacitinib. The receptors here all came from a human donor with alopecia areata.

This clone was detected only a few times. The CDR3 sequence: CASSTLTGGFNEKLFF. As DNA, the CDR3 is TGTGCCAGCAGTACCCTTACAGGAGGATTTAATGAAAAACTGTTTTTT. The chain couples TRBV27 to TRBJ1-4; D is possibly TRBD1 (5 bases). This CDR3 spans 16 amino acids. Germline assignment: CDR1 MNHEY and CDR2 SMNVEV (reference sequence). The V end lost 5 bases, the J end lost 4 bases, and 17 bases lay between the germline ends.

This chain joins TRBV19 and TRBJ2-3; D not certain. The CDR3 has 13 amino acids. Trimming left V 5 bases short and J 4 bases short, with 10 bases between. The germline CDR1 and CDR2 sequences are LNHDA and SQIVND (reference sequence). CDR3 DNA sequence: TGTGCCAGTAGTGAACGAAGGGCAGATACGCAGTATTTT. This codes for CASSERRADTQYF.

This clone was counted a few times. The rearrangement links TRBV14 to TRBJ2-7; no reliable D call. Germline CDR1 SGHDN, CDR2 FVKESK. Between the trimmed V and J ends, which lost 1 base and 9 bases, there was a span of 10 bases. The CDR3 length is 12 residues. The CDR3 loop reads CASSQVQVVQYF. The DNA for the CDR3 is TGTGCCAGCAGCCAAGTGCAGGTAGTGCAGTACTTC.

The CDR3 protein is CASRGDTEAFF. For the CDR3, the DNA is TGTGCCAGCAGAGGGGACACTGAAGCTTTCTTT. The chain carries TRBV7-2 and TRBJ1-1; possibly TRBD1 for D (5 bases). V was shortened by 6 bases and J by 3 bases, with 5 bases between the two germline ends. Germline CDR1 is SGHTA and CDR2 is FQGNSA. The CDR3 loop spans 11 amino acids.

The chain couples TRBV9 to TRBJ2-3; D perhaps matches TRBD2 (5 bases). Trimming cost V 4 bases and J 6 bases, with 18 bases left between them. There are 15 residues in the CDR3. Germline values: CDR1 SGDLS, CDR2 YYNGEE. CDR3 loop: CASSLETGERDTQYF. For the CDR3, the DNA is TGTGCCAGCAGCCTTGAGACTGGCGAGCGGGATACGCAGTATTTT. Variable domain in full (rest from reference TRBV9 and TRBJ2-3): DSGVTQTPKHLITATGQRVTLRCSPRSGDLSVYWYQQSLDQGLQFLIQYYNGEERAKGNILERFSAQQFPDLHSELNLSSLELGDSALYFCASSLETGERDTQYFGPGTRLTVL.

V usage is TRBV29-1 and J usage is TRBJ2-3, with TRBD1 matching over 9 bases. The trim removed 6 bases at V and 14 bases at J, leaving 9 bases unmatched. The germline gives CDR1 SQVTM, CDR2 ANQGSEA. This CDR3 region has 11 residues. The CDR3 here is CSVETGTGRYF. The CDR3 bases are TGCAGCGTCGAAACCGGGACAGGGAGGTATTTT.

Written as DNA, the CDR3 is TGTGCCATCAGGGGACAGGGGGACTACGAGCAGTACTTC. It specifies CAIRGQGDYEQYF. The chain recombines TRBV10-3 with TRBJ2-7; 11 nucleotides align to TRBD1. V shed 6 bases, J shed 3 bases, and the junction held 1 base outside the gene matches. This CDR3 contains 13 residues. Germline V gene sequence: CDR1 ENHRY, CDR2 SYGVKD.

The count of this clone is one. The chain couples TRBV30 to TRBJ2-2, with D maybe TRBD1 (6 bases). Germline-derived CDR1 and CDR2 are GTSNPN and SVGIG (reference sequence). Trimming cost V 3 bases and J 5 bases, with 10 bases left between them. The CDR3 loop spans 13 amino acids. The CDR3 is CAWRERGTGELFF. In DNA form, the CDR3 reads TGTGCCTGGAGAGAGAGGGGGACCGGGGAGCTGTTTTTT.

J is TRBJ1-1 and V is TRBV18; 8 bases align to TRBD1. The CDR3 length is 13 residues. The V gene end was trimmed by 4 bases and the J gene end by 4 bases; junction bases not matched to a gene: 2. CDR1 KGHSH and CDR2 LQKENI come from the germline V gene. CDR3: CASSRTGGTEAFF. CDR3 in DNA: TGTGCCAGCTCACGAACAGGGGGCACTGAAGCTTTCTTT.